The 20 T cell receptor beta chains below were found in one sample sequenced in a study of shared clonotypes between healthy human individuals. CD8 cells classed as naive were CD45RO-negative and positively selected for CCR7, excluding terminally differentiated effector memory CD45RA+ cells. Produced via immunoSEQ multiplex PCR; TCRdb's table is partial and in-frame only. The data show a few million clones, with 85% to 95% seen just once and around 1.7% held by the top ten. Sequenced: naive CD8+ T cells from PBMCs. The receptor source for this set is a man aged 18-30 years in good health. Some clones in this sample may be carry-over from other donors' samples.

The rearrangement links TRBV27 to TRBJ2-4; 8 nucleotides agree with TRBD2. The V segment lost 5 bases and the J segment 6 bases; nucleotides outside the gene matches: 15. Germline-derived CDR1 and CDR2 are MNHEY and SMNVEV (reference sequence). CDR3 length: 17 amino acids. For the CDR3, the DNA is TGTGCCAGCAGTCCCGACACTAGCGGAGCCGGGTTAAACATTCAGTACTTC. Protein product: CASSPDTSGAGLNIQYF.

The V gene is TRBV5-1, the J gene TRBJ2-2; D uncertain. The CDR3 consists of 13 residues. Germline V lookup: CDR1 SGHRS, CDR2 YFSETQ. Trimming removed 0 bases from V and 7 bases from J, with 7 bases in between. CDR3 protein: CASSLGGIGELFF. The CDR3 DNA is TGCGCCAGCAGCTTGGGTGGGATCGGGGAGCTGTTTTTT.

V gene TRBV4-1 combines with J gene TRBJ2-7, with 9 bases lining up with TRBD1. In germline, CDR1 is MGHRA, CDR2 YSYEKL. V shed 0 bases, J shed 2 bases, and the junction held 2 bases outside the gene matches. This CDR3 spans 15 amino acids. CDR3 sequence reads: CASSQDNRGPYEQYF. DNA of the CDR3: TGCGCCAGCAGCCAAGATAACAGGGGGCCCTACGAGCAGTACTTC.

This clone occurred once. The chain is built from TRBV19 and TRBJ2-1; 12 nucleotides match TRBD1. CDR3 length equals 16 residues. Germline lookup yields CDR1 LNHDA and CDR2 SQIVND (reference sequence). V lost 4 bases to trimming and J lost 5 bases; unmatched junction nucleotides: 6. The CDR3 nucleotides are TGTGCCAGTAGTACCGGGACAGGGGGCATGGACAATGAGCAGTTCTTC. The encoded protein is CASSTGTGGMDNEQFF.

The rearrangement links TRBV6-1 to TRBJ2-1, with 9 bases identical to TRBD2. Per the germline V gene, CDR1 is MNHNS and CDR2 is SASEGT. CDR3 length: 13 residues. J gave up 3 bases and V 8 bases, and 2 bases lay outside the gene matches. Here the CDR3 DNA reads TGTGCCAGCGGCGGGAGGGACTACAATGAGCAGTTCTTC. It encodes CASGGRDYNEQFF.

V usage is TRBV6-1 and J usage is TRBJ2-7; the D gene could be TRBD1 or TRBD2 (5 bases each). V was clipped by 6 bases and J by 0 bases, with 9 bases between them. From germline, CDR1 is MNHNS and CDR2 SASEGT. This CDR3 has 13 amino acids. The CDR3 protein is CASRLGTSYEQYF. The CDR3 region has the DNA TGTGCCAGCAGGCTAGGGACCTCCTACGAGCAGTACTTC.

The chain carries TRBV19 and TRBJ2-7, with D maybe TRBD1 (7 bases). The CDR3 extends over 15 amino acids. The V end lost 6 bases, the J end lost 3 bases, and 18 bases lay between the germline ends. The V gene's germline CDR1 is LNHDA and CDR2 SQIVND (reference sequence). CDR3 region: CASRGFNRGGYEQYF. The CDR3 nucleotides are TGTGCCAGTAGGGGATTCAACAGGGGAGGCTACGAGCAGTACTTC.

On this clone: This same CDR3 is encoded by further DNA sequences in the sample. The CDR3 spells CASSLGFYEQYF. In nucleotides, the CDR3 is TGTGCCAGCAGCTTGGGATTCTACGAGCAGTACTTC. The chain links TRBV7-9 to TRBJ2-7; D is unresolved. Per germline, CDR1 SEHNR and CDR2 FQNEAQ (reference sequence). CDR3 size: 12 residues. Trimming stripped 3 bases from V and 3 bases from J, with 6 bases between.

The V call is TRBV10-3, the J call TRBJ2-1, with unresolved D. Trimming shortened V by 5 bases and J by 6 bases, and 17 bases separated the two germline ends. This CDR3 comprises 15 residues. Per the germline V gene, CDR1 is ENHRY and CDR2 is SYGVKD. In DNA form, the CDR3 reads TGTGCCATCAGTCCTCATCCTTCCCCCAGCAATGAGCAGTTCTTC. Residues: CAISPHPSPSNEQFF.

The chain is built from TRBV4-2 and TRBJ2-7; 8 nucleotides agree with TRBD2. The CDR3 has 16 residues. The germline V gene encodes CDR1 LGHNA and CDR2 YNFKEQ. With V trimmed by 0 bases and J by 2 bases, 6 bases remained unmatched. For the CDR3, the DNA is TGTGCCAGCAGCCAAGACGGTGGCGGGAGGACCTACGAGCAGTACTTC. Encoded protein: CASSQDGGGRTYEQYF.

V and J are TRBV4-2 and TRBJ2-1, with TRBD2 matching over 10 bases. V shed 0 bases, J shed 7 bases, and the junction held 12 bases outside the gene matches. The CDR3 consists of 18 residues. Germline-derived CDR1 and CDR2 are LGHNA and YNFKEQ. CDR3 region: CASSQESSGSLSSNEQFF. The CDR3 DNA follows: TGTGCCAGCAGCCAAGAGTCTAGCGGGAGCCTGTCTAGTAATGAGCAGTTCTTC.

This chain uses TRBV2 with TRBJ2-3; 10 nucleotides agree with TRBD1. Germline V lookup: CDR1 SNHLY, CDR2 FYNNEI. The J segment lost 2 bases and the V segment lost 7 bases, leaving 9 bases of the junction unmatched. This CDR3 is 16 amino acids long. The CDR3 loop is CASNPGQGHYTDTQYF. DNA for the CDR3: TGTGCCAGCAACCCGGGACAGGGGCACTACACAGATACGCAGTATTTT.

In regard to this clone: The same CDR3 can be traced to other DNA sequences in this sample. The chain has TRBV27 and TRBJ2-7, with D possibly TRBD1 on 6 matching bases. This CDR3 is built from 14 residues. V lost 0 bases, J lost 3 bases, and 9 bases lay in between. CDR1 and CDR2 from the germline V gene are MNHEY and SMNVEV (reference sequence). This CDR3 is CASSLSTGIYEQYF. The CDR3 bases are TGTGCCAGCAGTTTATCTACAGGGATCTACGAGCAGTACTTC.

J is TRBJ2-7 and V is TRBV6-5, with 13 bases that match TRBD2. V was pared by 5 bases and J by 6 bases, with 7 bases of the junction left unmatched. The germline gives CDR1 MNHEY, CDR2 SVGAGI. The CDR3 has 15 amino acids. The CDR3 DNA reads TGTGCCAGCAGTCCACTAGCGGGAGGGCCGAGCGAGCAGTACTTC. Residues: CASSPLAGGPSEQYF.

The genes are TRBV6-1 and TRBJ2-5; unclear D gene. The germline gives CDR1 MNHNS, CDR2 SASEGT. Trimming pared 5 bases from V and 5 bases from J, leaving 9 bases between. CDR3 length: 12 residues. CDR3 residues: CASSSFPETQYF. The CDR3 DNA reads TGTGCCAGCAGTTCCTTCCCGGAGACCCAGTACTTC.

V and J are TRBV27 and TRBJ2-3; D is unresolved. V was clipped by 5 bases and J by 1 base, with 13 bases between them. From germline, CDR1 is MNHEY and CDR2 SMNVEV (reference sequence). The CDR3 has 15 residues. In nucleotides, the CDR3 is TGTGCCAGCAGTCCCCCGGAAGAGGGCACAGATACGCAGTATTTT. It is translated as CASSPPEEGTDTQYF.

This chain joins TRBV7-9 and TRBJ1-5; 12 bases agree with TRBD1. From germline, CDR1 is SEHNR and CDR2 FQNEAQ (reference sequence). Trimming cost V 5 bases and J 5 bases; bases outside gene matches: 7. This CDR3 comprises 16 residues. CDR3 in DNA: TGTGCCAGCAGCCGAAGGGACAGGGGGCACGATCAGCCCCAGCATTTT. Translation: CASSRRDRGHDQPQHF.

The V call is TRBV5-4, the J call TRBJ2-7, with a tentative D call TRBD2 (6 bases). V dropped 1 base and J dropped 5 bases, with 16 bases sitting between them. This CDR3 is 15 amino acids long. Germline V gives CDR1 SGHNT, CDR2 YYREEE (reference sequence). As DNA, the CDR3 is TGTGCCAGCAGCTTGCGTCGGGAGCGCACCAACGAGCAGTACTTC. Amino acids: CASSLRRERTNEQYF.

With respect to this clone: Other DNA sequences from this sample encode an identical CDR3 as well. The chain recombines TRBV28 with TRBJ2-1; 10 bases are shared with TRBD2. CDR3 length: 16 amino acids. Germline V gene lookup returns CDR1 MDHEN and CDR2 SYDVKM. J was trimmed by 0 bases and V by 5 bases; bases with no gene match: 4. In nucleotides, the CDR3 is TGTGCCAGCAGTCCTCCTAGCGGGAGCTCCTACAATGAGCAGTTCTTC. This codes for CASSPPSGSSYNEQFF.

V gene TRBV28 combines with J gene TRBJ2-3, with TRBD2 matching over 11 bases. Trimming cost V 3 bases and J 5 bases; bases outside gene matches: 4. Germline lookup yields CDR1 MDHEN and CDR2 SYDVKM. The CDR3 totals 15 residues. The DNA of the CDR3 is TGTGCCAGCAGTTTTTCTAGCGGGAGGAGAGATACGCAGTATTTT. Amino acids: CASSFSSGRRDTQYF.